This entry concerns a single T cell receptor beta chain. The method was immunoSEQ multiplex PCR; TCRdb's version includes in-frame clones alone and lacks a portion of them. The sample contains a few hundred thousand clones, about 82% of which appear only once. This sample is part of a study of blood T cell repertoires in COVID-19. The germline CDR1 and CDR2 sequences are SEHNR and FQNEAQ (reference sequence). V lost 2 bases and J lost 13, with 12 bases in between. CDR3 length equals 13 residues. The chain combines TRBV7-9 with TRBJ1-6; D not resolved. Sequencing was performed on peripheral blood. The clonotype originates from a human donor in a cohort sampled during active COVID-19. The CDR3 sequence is CASSLSSQAPLHF. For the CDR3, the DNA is TGTGCCAGCAGCTTATCTTCGCAGGCGCCCCTCCACTTT.